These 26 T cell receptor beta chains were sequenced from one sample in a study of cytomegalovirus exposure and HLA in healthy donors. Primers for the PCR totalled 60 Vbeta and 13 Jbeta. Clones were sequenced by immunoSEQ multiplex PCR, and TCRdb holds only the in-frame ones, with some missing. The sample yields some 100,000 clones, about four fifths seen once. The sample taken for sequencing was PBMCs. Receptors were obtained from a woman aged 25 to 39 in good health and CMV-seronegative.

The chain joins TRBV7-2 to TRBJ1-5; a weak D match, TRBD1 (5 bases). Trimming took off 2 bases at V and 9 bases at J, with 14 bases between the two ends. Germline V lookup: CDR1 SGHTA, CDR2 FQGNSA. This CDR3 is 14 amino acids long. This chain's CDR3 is CASSLREGSRPQHF. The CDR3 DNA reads TGTGCCAGCAGCTTAAGGGAGGGGTCGAGGCCCCAGCATTTT.

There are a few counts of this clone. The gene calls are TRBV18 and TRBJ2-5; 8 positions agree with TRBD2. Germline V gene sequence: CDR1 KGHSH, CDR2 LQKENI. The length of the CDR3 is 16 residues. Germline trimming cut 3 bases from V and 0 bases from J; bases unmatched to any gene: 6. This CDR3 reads CASSPLSGGYQETQYF. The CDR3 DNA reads TGTGCCAGCTCACCTCTTTCGGGAGGGTACCAAGAGACCCAGTACTTC.

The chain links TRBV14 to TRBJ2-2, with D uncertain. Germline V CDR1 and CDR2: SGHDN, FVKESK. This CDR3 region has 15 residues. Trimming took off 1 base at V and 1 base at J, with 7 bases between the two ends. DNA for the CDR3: TGTGCCAGCAGCCAAGGCAGTCAGAACACCGGGGAGCTGTTTTTT. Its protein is CASSQGSQNTGELFF.

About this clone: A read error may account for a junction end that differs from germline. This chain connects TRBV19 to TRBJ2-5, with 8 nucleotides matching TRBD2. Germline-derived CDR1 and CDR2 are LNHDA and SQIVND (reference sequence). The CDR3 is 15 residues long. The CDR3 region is CASSIGSLSGGSIDF. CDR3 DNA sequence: TGTGCCAGTAGTATAGGTTCTCTCAGCGGGGGTAGCATCGACTTC. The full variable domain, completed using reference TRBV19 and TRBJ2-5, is DGGITQSPKYLFRKEGQNVTLSCEQNLNHDAMYWYRQDPGQGLRLIYYSQIVNDFQKGDIAEGYSVSREKKESFPLTVTSAQKNPTAFYLCASSIGSLSGGSIDFGPGTRLLVL.

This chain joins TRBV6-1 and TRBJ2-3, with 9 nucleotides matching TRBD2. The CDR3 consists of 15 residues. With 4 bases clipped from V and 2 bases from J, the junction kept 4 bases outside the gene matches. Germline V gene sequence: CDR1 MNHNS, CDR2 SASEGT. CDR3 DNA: TGTGCCAGCAGTGGAACTAGCGGGTACACAGATACGCAGTATTTT. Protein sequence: CASSGTSGYTDTQYF.

In nucleotides, the CDR3 is TGTGCCAGTAGTATCAGATCTGAAGGGGGCAATCAGCCCCAGCATTTT. This gives the protein CASSIRSEGGNQPQHF. This chain connects TRBV19 to TRBJ1-5, with a tentative D call TRBD1 (5 bases). Germline V gene data show CDR1 as LNHDA and CDR2 as SQIVND (reference sequence). The CDR3 loop spans 16 amino acids. V shed 3 bases and J shed 2 bases, with 14 bases lying between them.

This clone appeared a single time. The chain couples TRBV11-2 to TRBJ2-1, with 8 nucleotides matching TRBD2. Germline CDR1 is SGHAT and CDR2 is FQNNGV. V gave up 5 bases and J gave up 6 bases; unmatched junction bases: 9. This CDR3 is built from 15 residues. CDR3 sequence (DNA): TGTGCCAGCAGCCCCGGACTAGCTTCACGCAATGAGCAGTTCTTC. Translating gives CASSPGLASRNEQFF.

CDR3 DNA: TGTGCCAGCAGTTTGACTAGCGGGGTTAACAATGAGCAGTTCTTC. Translating gives CASSLTSGVNNEQFF. The chain recombines TRBV7-3 with TRBJ2-1, with 11 nucleotides matching TRBD2. CDR3 length equals 15 residues. V was pared by 6 bases and J by 5 bases, with 6 bases of the junction left unmatched. The germline V gene has CDR1 SGHTA and CDR2 FQGTGA.

The CDR3 DNA sequence: TGTGCCAGCAGTGAGGCCAGGGTAAACTATGGCTACACCTTC. Residues: CASSEARVNYGYTF. This chain joins TRBV25-1 and TRBJ1-2; possibly TRBD1 for D (5 bases). V lost 3 bases and J lost 2, with 10 bases in between. Germline V lookup: CDR1 MGHDK, CDR2 SYGVNS. The CDR3 runs 14 residues.

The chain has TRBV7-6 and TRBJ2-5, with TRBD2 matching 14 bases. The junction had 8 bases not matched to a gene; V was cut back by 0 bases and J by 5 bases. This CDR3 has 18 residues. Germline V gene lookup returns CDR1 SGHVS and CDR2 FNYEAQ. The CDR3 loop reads CASSLAGGLAGGGETQYF. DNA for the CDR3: TGTGCCAGCAGCTTAGCGGGTGGACTAGCGGGAGGCGGGGAGACCCAGTACTTC.

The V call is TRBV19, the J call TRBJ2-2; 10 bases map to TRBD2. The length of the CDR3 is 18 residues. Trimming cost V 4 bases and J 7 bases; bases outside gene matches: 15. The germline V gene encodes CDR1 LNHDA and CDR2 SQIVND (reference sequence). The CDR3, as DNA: TGTGCCAGTAGTACCGCTAGCGGGAGCCCTCGCGGGGGCGGGGAGCTGTTTTTT. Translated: CASSTASGSPRGGGELFF. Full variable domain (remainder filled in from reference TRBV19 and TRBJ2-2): DGGITQSPKYLFRKEGQNVTLSCEQNLNHDAMYWYRQDPGQGLRLIYYSQIVNDFQKGDIAEGYSVSREKKESFPLTVTSAQKNPTAFYLCASSTASGSPRGGGELFFGEGSRLTVL.

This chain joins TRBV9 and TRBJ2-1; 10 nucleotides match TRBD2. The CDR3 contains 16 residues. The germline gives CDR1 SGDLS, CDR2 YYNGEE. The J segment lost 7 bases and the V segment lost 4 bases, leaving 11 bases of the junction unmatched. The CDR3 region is CASSSPLAGGGNEQFF. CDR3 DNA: TGTGCCAGCAGCTCGCCGTTAGCGGGAGGCGGTAATGAGCAGTTCTTC.

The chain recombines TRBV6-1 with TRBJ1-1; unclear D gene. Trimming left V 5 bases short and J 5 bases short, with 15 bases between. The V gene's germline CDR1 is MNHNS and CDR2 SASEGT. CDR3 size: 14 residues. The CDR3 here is CASSSLDAGTEAFF. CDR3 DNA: TGTGCCAGCAGTTCTCTGGATGCGGGAACTGAAGCTTTCTTT.

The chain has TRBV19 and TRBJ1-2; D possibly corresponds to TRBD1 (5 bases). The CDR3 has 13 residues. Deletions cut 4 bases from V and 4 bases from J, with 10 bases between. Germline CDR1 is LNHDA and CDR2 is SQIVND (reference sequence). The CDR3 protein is CASSTDSLYGYTF. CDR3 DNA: TGTGCCAGTAGTACCGACAGCCTCTATGGCTACACCTTC. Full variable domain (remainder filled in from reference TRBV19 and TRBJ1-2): DGGITQSPKYLFRKEGQNVTLSCEQNLNHDAMYWYRQDPGQGLRLIYYSQIVNDFQKGDIAEGYSVSREKKESFPLTVTSAQKNPTAFYLCASSTDSLYGYTFGSGTRLTVV.

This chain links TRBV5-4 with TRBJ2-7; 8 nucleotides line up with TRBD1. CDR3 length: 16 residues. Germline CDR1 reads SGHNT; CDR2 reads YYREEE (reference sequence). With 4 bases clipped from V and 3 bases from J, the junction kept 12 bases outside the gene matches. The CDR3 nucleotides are TGTGCCAGCAGCCCACGAGGCGACAGGGGAAACTACGAGCAGTACTTC. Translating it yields CASSPRGDRGNYEQYF.

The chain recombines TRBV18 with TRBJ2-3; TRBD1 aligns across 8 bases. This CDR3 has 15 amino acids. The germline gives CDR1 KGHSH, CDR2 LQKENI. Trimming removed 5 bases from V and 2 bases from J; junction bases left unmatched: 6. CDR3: CASSSTGGFTDTQYF. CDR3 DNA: TGTGCCAGCTCATCAACAGGGGGATTCACAGATACGCAGTATTTT.

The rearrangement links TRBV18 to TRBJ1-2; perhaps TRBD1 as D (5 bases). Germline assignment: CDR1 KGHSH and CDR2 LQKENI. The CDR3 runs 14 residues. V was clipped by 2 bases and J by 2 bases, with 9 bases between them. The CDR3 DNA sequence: TGTGCCAGCTCACCAGGGGCCAACAACTATGGCTACACCTTC. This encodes CASSPGANNYGYTF.

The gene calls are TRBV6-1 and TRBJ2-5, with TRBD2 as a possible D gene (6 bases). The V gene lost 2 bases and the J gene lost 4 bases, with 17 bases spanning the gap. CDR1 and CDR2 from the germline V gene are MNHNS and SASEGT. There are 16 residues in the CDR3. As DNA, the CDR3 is TGTGCCAGCAGTGAAACGGGGACTCCTGGAGGAGAGACCCAGTACTTC. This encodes CASSETGTPGGETQYF.

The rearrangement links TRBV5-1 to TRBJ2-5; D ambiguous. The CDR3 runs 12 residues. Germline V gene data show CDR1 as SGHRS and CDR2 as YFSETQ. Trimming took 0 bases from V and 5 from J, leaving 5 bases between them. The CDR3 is CASSLARETQYF. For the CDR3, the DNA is TGCGCCAGCAGCTTGGCCCGGGAGACCCAGTACTTC.

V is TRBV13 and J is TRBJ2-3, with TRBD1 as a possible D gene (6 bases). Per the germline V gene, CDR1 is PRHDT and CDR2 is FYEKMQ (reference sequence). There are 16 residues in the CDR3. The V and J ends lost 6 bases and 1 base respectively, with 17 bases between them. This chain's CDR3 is CASSPETGAGTDTQYF. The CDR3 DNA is TGTGCCAGCAGTCCTGAGACAGGTGCGGGCACAGATACGCAGTATTTT.

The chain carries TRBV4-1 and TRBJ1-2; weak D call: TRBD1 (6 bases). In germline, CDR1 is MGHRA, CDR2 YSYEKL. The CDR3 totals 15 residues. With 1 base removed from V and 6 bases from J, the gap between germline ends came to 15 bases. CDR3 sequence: CASSQVAVRGDGYTF. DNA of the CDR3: TGCGCCAGCAGCCAAGTGGCAGTCAGGGGAGATGGCTACACCTTC.

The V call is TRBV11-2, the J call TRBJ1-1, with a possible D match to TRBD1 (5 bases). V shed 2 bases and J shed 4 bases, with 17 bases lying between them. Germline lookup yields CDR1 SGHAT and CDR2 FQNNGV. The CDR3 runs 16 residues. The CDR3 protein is CASSLREGRDLTEAFF. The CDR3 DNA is TGTGCCAGCAGCTTACGGGAGGGACGGGACCTCACTGAAGCTTTCTTT.

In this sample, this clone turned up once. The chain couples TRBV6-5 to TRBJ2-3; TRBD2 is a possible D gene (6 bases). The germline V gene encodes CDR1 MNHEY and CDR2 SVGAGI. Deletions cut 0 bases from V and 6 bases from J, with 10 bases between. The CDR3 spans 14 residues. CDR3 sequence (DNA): TGTGCCAGCAGTTACTCCGGGAGTACGGATACGCAGTATTTT. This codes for CASSYSGSTDTQYF.

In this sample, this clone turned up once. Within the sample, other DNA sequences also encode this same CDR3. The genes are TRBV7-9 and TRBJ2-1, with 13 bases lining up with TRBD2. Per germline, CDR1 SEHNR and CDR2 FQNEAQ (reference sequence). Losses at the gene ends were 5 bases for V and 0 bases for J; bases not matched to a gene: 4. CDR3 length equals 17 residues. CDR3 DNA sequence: TGTGCCAGCAGCCTAGGGACTAGCGGGAACTCCTACAATGAGCAGTTCTTC. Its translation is CASSLGTSGNSYNEQFF.

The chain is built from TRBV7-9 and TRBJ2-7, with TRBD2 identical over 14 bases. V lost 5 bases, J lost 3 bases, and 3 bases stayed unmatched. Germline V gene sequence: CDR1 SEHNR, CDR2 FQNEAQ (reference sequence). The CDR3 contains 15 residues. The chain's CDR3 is CASSPGLAGVYEQYF. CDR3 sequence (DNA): TGTGCCAGCAGCCCGGGACTAGCGGGAGTCTACGAGCAGTACTTC.

The DNA of the CDR3 is TGTGCCAGCAGCGAGAGCGGGACCCCCCCCTACGAGCAGTACTTC. It encodes CASSESGTPPYEQYF. This chain joins TRBV5-4 and TRBJ2-7; TRBD2 matches 7 bases. The germline gives CDR1 SGHNT, CDR2 YYREEE (reference sequence). The CDR3 runs 15 residues. J was trimmed by 2 bases and V by 4 bases; bases with no gene match: 9.